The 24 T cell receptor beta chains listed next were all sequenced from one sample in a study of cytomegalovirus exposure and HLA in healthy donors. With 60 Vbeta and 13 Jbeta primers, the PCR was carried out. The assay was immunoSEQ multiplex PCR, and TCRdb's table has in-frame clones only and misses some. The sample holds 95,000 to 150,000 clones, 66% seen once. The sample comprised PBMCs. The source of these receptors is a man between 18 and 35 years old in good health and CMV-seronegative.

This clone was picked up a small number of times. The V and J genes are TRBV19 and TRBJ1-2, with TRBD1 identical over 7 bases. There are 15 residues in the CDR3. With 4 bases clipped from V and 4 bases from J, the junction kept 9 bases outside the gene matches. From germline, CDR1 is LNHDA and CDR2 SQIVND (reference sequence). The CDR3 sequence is CASSNPIWDSYGYTF. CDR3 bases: TGTGCCAGTAGTAATCCGATATGGGACAGCTATGGCTACACCTTC.

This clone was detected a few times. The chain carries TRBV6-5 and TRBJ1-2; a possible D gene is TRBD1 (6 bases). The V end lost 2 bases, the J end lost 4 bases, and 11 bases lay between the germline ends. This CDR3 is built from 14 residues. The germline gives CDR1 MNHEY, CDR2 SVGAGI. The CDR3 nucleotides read TGTGCCAGCAGTTACCACGGACAGAGCTATGGCTACACCTTC. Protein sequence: CASSYHGQSYGYTF.

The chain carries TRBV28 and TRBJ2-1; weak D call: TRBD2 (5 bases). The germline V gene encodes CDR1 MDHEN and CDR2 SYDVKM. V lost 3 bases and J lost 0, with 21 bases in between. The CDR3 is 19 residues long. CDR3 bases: TGTGCCAGCAGTTTTTTAGGCCGGGGAACGCCCAGCTCCTACAATGAGCAGTTCTTC. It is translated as CASSFLGRGTPSSYNEQFF.

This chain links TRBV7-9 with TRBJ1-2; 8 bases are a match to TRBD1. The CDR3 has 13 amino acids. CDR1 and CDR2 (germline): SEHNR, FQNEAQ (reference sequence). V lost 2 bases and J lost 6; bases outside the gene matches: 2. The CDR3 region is CASSLRGQDGYTF. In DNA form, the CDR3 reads TGTGCCAGCAGCTTACGGGGACAGGATGGCTACACCTTC.

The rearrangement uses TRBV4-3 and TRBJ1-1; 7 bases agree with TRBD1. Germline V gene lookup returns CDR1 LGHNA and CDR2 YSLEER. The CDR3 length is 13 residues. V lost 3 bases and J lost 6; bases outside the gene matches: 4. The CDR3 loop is CASSHDGTAEAFF. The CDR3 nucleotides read TGCGCCAGCAGCCACGACGGGACAGCTGAAGCTTTCTTT.

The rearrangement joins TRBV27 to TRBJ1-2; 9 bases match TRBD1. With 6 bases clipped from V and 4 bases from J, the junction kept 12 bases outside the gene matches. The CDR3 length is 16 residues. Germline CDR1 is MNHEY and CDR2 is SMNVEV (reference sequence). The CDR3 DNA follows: TGTGCCAGCAGAGGACCCGGGACAGGGCGGCCCTATGGCTACACCTTC. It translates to CASRGPGTGRPYGYTF.

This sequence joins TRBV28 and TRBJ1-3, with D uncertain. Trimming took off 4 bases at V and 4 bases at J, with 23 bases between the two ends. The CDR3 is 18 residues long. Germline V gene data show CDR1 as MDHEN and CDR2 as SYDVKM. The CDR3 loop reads CASSSGVFSGVLGNTIYF. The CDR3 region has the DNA TGTGCCAGCAGTTCGGGCGTATTTTCCGGGGTCCTCGGAAACACCATATATTTT. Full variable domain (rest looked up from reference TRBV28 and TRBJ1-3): DVKVTQSSRYLVKRTGEKVFLECVQDMDHENMFWYRQDPGLGLRLIYFSYDVKMKEKGDIPEGYSVSREKKERFSLILESASTNQTSMYLCASSSGVFSGVLGNTIYFGEGSWLTVV.

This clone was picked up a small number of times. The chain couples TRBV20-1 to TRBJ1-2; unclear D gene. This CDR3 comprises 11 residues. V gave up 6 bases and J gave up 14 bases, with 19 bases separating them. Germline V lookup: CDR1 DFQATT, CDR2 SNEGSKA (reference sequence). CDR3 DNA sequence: TGCAGTGCCCAACCCGGGATCCCTGTTACCTTC. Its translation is CSAQPGIPVTF.

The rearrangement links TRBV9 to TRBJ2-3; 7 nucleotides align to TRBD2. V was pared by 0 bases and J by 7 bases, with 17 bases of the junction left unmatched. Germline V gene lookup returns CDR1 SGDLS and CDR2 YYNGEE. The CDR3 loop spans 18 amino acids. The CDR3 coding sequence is TGTGCCAGCAGCGTAGAGGCCCGGACTAGTAGGGCCCCTTATACGCAGTATTTT. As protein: CASSVEARTSRAPYTQYF.

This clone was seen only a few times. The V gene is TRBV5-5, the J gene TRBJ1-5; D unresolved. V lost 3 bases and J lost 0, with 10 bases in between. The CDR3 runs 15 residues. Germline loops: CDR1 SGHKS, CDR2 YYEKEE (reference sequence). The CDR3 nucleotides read TGTGCCAGCAGCTGGACGGGGTTTAGCAATCAGCCCCAGCATTTT. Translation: CASSWTGFSNQPQHF.

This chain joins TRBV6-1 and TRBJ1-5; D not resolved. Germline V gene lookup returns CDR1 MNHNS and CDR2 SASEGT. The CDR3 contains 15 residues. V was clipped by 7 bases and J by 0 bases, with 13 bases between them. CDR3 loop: CASTPTGNSNQPQHF. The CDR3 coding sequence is TGTGCCAGCACCCCGACGGGGAATAGCAATCAGCCCCAGCATTTT.

CDR3: CAISESGRGRINYGYTF. Written as DNA, the CDR3 is TGTGCCATCAGTGAGTCGGGAAGGGGGAGAATAAACTATGGCTACACCTTC. The chain combines TRBV10-3 with TRBJ1-2; the D gene is possibly TRBD1 (6 bases). The CDR3 sequence is 17 residues long. Deletions cut 0 bases from V and 2 bases from J, with 16 bases between. The germline CDR1 and CDR2 sequences are ENHRY and SYGVKD.

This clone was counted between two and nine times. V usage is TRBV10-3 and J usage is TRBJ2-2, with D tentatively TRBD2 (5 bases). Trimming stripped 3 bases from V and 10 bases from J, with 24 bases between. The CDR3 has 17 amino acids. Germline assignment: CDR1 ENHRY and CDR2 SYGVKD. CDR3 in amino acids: CAISESGRASTGEELFF. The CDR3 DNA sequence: TGTGCCATCAGTGAATCGGGCAGAGCCTCTACCGGGGAGGAGCTGTTTTTT.

CDR3 nucleotide sequence: TGTGCCAGCAGGAGACAGCCGGGGGCCTACAATGAGCAGTTCTTC. This codes for CASRRQPGAYNEQFF. This chain joins TRBV6-1 and TRBJ2-1, with D perhaps TRBD2 (6 bases). CDR1 and CDR2 from the germline V gene are MNHNS and SASEGT. The CDR3 contains 15 residues. The germline V and J ends were trimmed by 6 bases and 2 bases, with 14 bases remaining between them.

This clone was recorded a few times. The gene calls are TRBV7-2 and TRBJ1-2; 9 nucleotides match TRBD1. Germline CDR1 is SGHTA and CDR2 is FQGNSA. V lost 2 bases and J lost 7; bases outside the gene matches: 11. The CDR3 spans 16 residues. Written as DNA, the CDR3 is TGTGCCAGCAGCTTAACGGGGGGACAGGGAGCCGTTGGCTACACCTTC. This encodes CASSLTGGQGAVGYTF. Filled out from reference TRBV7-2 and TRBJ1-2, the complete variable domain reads GAGVSQSPSNKVTEKGKDVELRCDPISGHTALYWYRQSLGQGLEFLIYFQGNSAPDKSGLPSDRFSAERTGGSVSTLTIQRTQQEDSAVYLCASSLTGGQGAVGYTFGSGTRLTVV.

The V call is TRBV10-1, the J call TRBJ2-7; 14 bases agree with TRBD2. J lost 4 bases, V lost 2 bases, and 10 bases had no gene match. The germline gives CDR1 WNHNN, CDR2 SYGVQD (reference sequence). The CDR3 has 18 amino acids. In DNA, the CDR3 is TGCGCCAGCAGTGAGGGACTAGCGGGAGGCTCCCGTAGTTACGAGCAGTACTTC. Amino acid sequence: CASSEGLAGGSRSYEQYF.

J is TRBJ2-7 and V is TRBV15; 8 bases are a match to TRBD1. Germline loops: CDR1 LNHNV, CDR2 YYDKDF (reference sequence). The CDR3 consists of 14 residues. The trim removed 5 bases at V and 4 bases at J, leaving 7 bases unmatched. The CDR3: CATSPGGPEYEQYF. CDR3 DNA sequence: TGTGCCACCAGCCCAGGGGGCCCGGAATACGAGCAGTACTTC.

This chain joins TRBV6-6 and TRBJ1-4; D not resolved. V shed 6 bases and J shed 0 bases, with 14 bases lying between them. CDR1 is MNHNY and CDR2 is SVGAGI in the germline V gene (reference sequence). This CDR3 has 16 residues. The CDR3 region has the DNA TGTGCCAGCAGCTCCTCCAGGTCAGCAACTAATGAAAAACTGTTTTTT. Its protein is CASSSSRSATNEKLFF.

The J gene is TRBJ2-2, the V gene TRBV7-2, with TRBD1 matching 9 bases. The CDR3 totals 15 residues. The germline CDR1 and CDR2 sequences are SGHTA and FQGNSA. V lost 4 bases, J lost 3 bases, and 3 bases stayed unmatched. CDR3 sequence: CASSSGTGYTGELFF. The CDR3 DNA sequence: TGTGCCAGCAGCTCCGGGACAGGGTACACCGGGGAGCTGTTTTTT. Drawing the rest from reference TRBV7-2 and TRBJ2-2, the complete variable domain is GAGVSQSPSNKVTEKGKDVELRCDPISGHTALYWYRQSLGQGLEFLIYFQGNSAPDKSGLPSDRFSAERTGGSVSTLTIQRTQQEDSAVYLCASSSGTGYTGELFFGEGSRLTVL.

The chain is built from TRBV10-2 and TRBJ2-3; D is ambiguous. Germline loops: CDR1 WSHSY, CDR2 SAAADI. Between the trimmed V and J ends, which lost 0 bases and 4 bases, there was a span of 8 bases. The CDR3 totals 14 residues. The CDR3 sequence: CASSESRRSDTQYF. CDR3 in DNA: TGCGCCAGCAGTGAGTCCCGTAGATCAGATACGCAGTATTTT.

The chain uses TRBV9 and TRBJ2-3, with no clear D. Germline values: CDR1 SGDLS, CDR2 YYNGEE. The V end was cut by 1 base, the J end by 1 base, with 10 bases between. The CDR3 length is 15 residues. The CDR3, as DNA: TGTGCCAGCAGCGTACGAGGAGTTGGCACAGATACGCAGTATTTT. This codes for CASSVRGVGTDTQYF. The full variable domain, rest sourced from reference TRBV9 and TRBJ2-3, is DSGVTQTPKHLITATGQRVTLRCSPRSGDLSVYWYQQSLDQGLQFLIQYYNGEERAKGNILERFSAQQFPDLHSELNLSSLELGDSALYFCASSVRGVGTDTQYFGPGTRLTVL.

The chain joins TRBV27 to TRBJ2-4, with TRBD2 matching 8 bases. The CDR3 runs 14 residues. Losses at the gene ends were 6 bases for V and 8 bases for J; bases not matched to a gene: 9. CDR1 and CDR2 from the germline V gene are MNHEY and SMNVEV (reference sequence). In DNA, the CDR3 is TGTGCCAGCAGACGGAGCGGGAGTGGGGACATTCAGTACTTC. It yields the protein CASRRSGSGDIQYF.

CDR3 sequence: CASSRDRGTGELFF. CDR3 DNA sequence: TGTGCCAGCAGTCGGGACAGAGGGACCGGGGAGCTGTTTTTT. The chain couples TRBV6-1 to TRBJ2-2; 7 nucleotides match TRBD1. The germline V gene has CDR1 MNHNS and CDR2 SASEGT. CDR3 length equals 14 residues. Trimming at V came to 5 bases and at J to 5 bases, leaving 5 bases not matched to a gene.

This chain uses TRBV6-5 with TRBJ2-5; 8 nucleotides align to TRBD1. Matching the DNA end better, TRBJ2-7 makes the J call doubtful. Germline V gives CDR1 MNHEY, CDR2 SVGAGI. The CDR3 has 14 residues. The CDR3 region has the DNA TGTGCCAGCAGTAGGTTTGGACAGGGCTACGAGCAGTACTTC. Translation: CASSRFGQGYEQYF.